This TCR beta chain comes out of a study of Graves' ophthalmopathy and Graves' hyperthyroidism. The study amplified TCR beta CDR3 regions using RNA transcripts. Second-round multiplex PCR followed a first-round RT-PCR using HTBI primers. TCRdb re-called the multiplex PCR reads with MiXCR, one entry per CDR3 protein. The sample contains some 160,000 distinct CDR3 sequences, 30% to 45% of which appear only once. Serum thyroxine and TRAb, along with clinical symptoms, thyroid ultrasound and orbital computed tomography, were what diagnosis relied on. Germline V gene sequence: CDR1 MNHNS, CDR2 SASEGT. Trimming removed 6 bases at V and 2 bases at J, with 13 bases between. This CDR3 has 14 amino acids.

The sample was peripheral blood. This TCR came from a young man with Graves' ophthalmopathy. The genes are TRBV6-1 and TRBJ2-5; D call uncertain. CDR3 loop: CASSLEDEQETQYF. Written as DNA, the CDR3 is TGTGCCAGCAGCCTCGAAGACGAACAAGAGACCCAGTACTTC.